These 3 T cell receptor beta chains came from one sample sequenced in a study of blood T cell repertoires in COVID-19. Produced via immunoSEQ multiplex PCR; TCRdb's table is partial and in-frame only. The data contain 55,000 to 65,000 clones, roughly 90% of them seen just once; the ten biggest clones take up 13% to 15%. Sequenced: peripheral blood. The source of these receptors is a woman aged 55 to 70 with active COVID-19.

The J gene is TRBJ2-7, the V gene TRBV19; tentative D call: TRBD2 (5 bases). The CDR3 is 15 amino acids. CDR1 LNHDA and CDR2 SQIVND come from the germline V gene (reference sequence). Deletions cut 10 bases from V and 3 bases from J, with 22 bases between. The CDR3 reads CATRPRASRDYEQYF. The CDR3 nucleotides read TGTGCCACCCGACCGAGGGCCTCCAGAGACTACGAGCAGTACTTC. The full variable domain, rest sourced from reference TRBV19 and TRBJ2-7, is DGGITQSPKYLFRKEGQNVTLSCEQNLNHDAMYWYRQDPGQGLRLIYYSQIVNDFQKGDIAEGYSVSREKKESFPLTVTSAQKNPTAFYLCATRPRASRDYEQYFGPGTRLTVT.

The chain carries TRBV3-1 (or the pseudogene TRBV3-2) and TRBJ1-2, with D possibly being TRBD1 (6 bases). Trimming stripped 1 base from V and 7 bases from J, with 10 bases between. The germline V gene has CDR1 LGHDT and CDR2 YNNKEL (reference sequence). This CDR3 region has 13 residues. The CDR3, as DNA: TGTGCCAGCAGCCAAGGCAGGGGAGTTGGCTACACCTTC. Amino acid sequence: CASSQGRGVGYTF.

V usage is TRBV19 and J usage is TRBJ1-5; tentative D call: TRBD1 (6 bases). Per germline, CDR1 LNHDA and CDR2 SQIVND (reference sequence). V was clipped by 3 bases and J by 0 bases, with 21 bases between them. CDR3 length: 19 amino acids. CDR3 DNA sequence: TGTGCCAGTAGTATCCCAGGGGCACCCCGGGGCTATAGCAATCAGCCCCAGCATTTT. Its protein is CASSIPGAPRGYSNQPQHF.